Listed below are T cell receptor beta chains from one sample, sequenced in a study of T cell clonotyping in hematopoietic cell transplantation. Only in-frame clones appear in the TCRdb table, and some are missing; sequencing was by immunoSEQ multiplex PCR. This table holds about 6,000 clones, roughly 78% found once. The sequences come from peripheral blood mononuclear cells, collected 180 days after allogeneic stem cell transplant. These receptors were obtained from a male patient aged 70-85 years who had an allogeneic stem cell transplant from an unrelated donor, so T cells may come from the graft donor. Some clones in this sample may be carry-over from other donors' samples. Both conserved end residues are part of each CDR3. Fields, in order: D gene, V gene, clone size, J gene, CDR3 DNA, CDR3 protein. The D gene is left open where the match is weak. The size field is filled for only some rows; it gives once, few, many or a size class.

D gene: .; V gene: TRBV27; clone size: .; J gene: TRBJ2-7; CDR3 DNA: TGTGCCAGACTTTTCGGACTGAGTCCTGAGGAGCAGTACTTC; CDR3 protein: CARLFGLSPEEQYF
D gene: .; V gene: TRBV11-3; clone size: .; J gene: TRBJ2-6; CDR3 DNA: TGTGCCAGCAGCTTAGATGCGAGACAGGACAGCTCTGGGGCCAACGTCCTGACTTTC; CDR3 protein: CASSLDARQDSSGANVLTF
D gene: .; V gene: TRBV4-3; clone size: .; J gene: TRBJ2-7; CDR3 DNA: TGCGCCAGCAGCCAAACACAGGGCTACGAGCAGTACTTC; CDR3 protein: CASSQTQGYEQYF
D gene: TRBD1; V gene: TRBV10-1; clone size: .; J gene: TRBJ1-5; CDR3 DNA: TGCGCCAGCCCTTGGACAGGGGACCAGCCCCAGCATTTT; CDR3 protein: CASPWTGDQPQHF
D gene: .; V gene: TRBV5-6; clone size: .; J gene: TRBJ1-2; CDR3 DNA: TGTGCCAGCAGCTTGGGGGGGCTTAATGGCTACACCTTC; CDR3 protein: CASSLGGLNGYTF
D gene: .; V gene: TRBV27; clone size: .; J gene: TRBJ2-7; CDR3 DNA: TGTGCCAGCAGTTCGGTAGGGTACGAGCAGTACTTC; CDR3 protein: CASSSVGYEQYF
D gene: .; V gene: TRBV6-5; clone size: few; J gene: TRBJ2-7; CDR3 DNA: TGTGCCAGCAGCCCCAAATTGGGGCGTGCCTACGAGCAGTACTTC; CDR3 protein: CASSPKLGRAYEQYF
D gene: .; V gene: TRBV6-5; clone size: .; J gene: TRBJ2-3; CDR3 DNA: TGTGCCAGCAGTTACTCGCCAGCCTGGGGCACAGATACGCAGTATTTT; CDR3 protein: CASSYSPAWGTDTQYF
D gene: .; V gene: TRBV29-1; clone size: .; J gene: TRBJ2-7; CDR3 DNA: TGCAGCGTTGGTTACTCTATCGTTTCCTACGAGCAGTACTTC; CDR3 protein: CSVGYSIVSYEQYF
D gene: TRBD2; V gene: TRBV19; clone size: few; J gene: TRBJ2-7; CDR3 DNA: TGTGCCAGCTCAGGGACTACCTACGAGCAGTACTTC; CDR3 protein: CASSGTTYEQYF
D gene: .; V gene: TRBV6-1; clone size: .; J gene: TRBJ2-2; CDR3 DNA: TGTGCCAGTGGGACCAGGGAAATTTGGACCGGGGAGCTGTTTTTT; CDR3 protein: CASGTREIWTGELFF
D gene: TRBD2; V gene: TRBV7-8; clone size: large; J gene: TRBJ2-3; CDR3 DNA: TGTGCCAGCAGCTTGACCACCGAAGCGGGATCTAGCACAGATACGCAGTATTTT; CDR3 protein: CASSLTTEAGSSTDTQYF
D gene: .; V gene: TRBV27; clone size: .; J gene: TRBJ2-5; CDR3 DNA: TGTGCCAGCAGACCCGAGTACAGGCAAAGGACCCAGTACTTC; CDR3 protein: CASRPEYRQRTQYF
D gene: .; V gene: TRBV2; clone size: .; J gene: TRBJ1-5; CDR3 DNA: TGTGCCAGCACTAATTCAGTTGGCAATCAGCCCCAGCATTTT; CDR3 protein: CASTNSVGNQPQHF
D gene: .; V gene: TRBV5-4; clone size: .; J gene: TRBJ1-1; CDR3 DNA: TGTGCCAGCAGCCCAGATCCGGGGGGCACTGAAGCTTTCTTT; CDR3 protein: CASSPDPGGTEAFF
D gene: TRBD1; V gene: TRBV30; clone size: .; J gene: TRBJ2-2; CDR3 DNA: TGTGCCTGGAGGGGACAGGCAAACACCGGGGAGCTGTTTTTT; CDR3 protein: CAWRGQANTGELFF
D gene: .; V gene: TRBV7-2; clone size: few; J gene: TRBJ2-7; CDR3 DNA: TGTGCCAGCAGCTTGGGGGCTAGCGTAACCTACGAGCAGTACTTC; CDR3 protein: CASSLGASVTYEQYF
D gene: .; V gene: TRBV4-3; clone size: .; J gene: TRBJ2-1; CDR3 DNA: TGCGCCAGCAGCCAAGATGCTTCTCTAGGCAATGAGCAGTTCTTC; CDR3 protein: CASSQDASLGNEQFF
D gene: .; V gene: TRBV5-4; clone size: .; J gene: TRBJ2-3; CDR3 DNA: TGTGCCAGCAGTCCCACCTCCCCTTATTCAGATACGCAGTATTTT; CDR3 protein: CASSPTSPYSDTQYF
D gene: .; V gene: TRBV7-9; clone size: .; J gene: TRBJ2-1; CDR3 DNA: TGTGCCAGCAGCTCCAGGGGCAATGAGCAGTTCTTC; CDR3 protein: CASSSRGNEQFF
D gene: .; V gene: TRBV5-3; clone size: .; J gene: TRBJ1-1; CDR3 DNA: TGTGCCAGCAGCTTGGCGGGGGGCCCCACTGAAGCTTTCTTT; CDR3 protein: CASSLAGGPTEAFF
D gene: TRBD1; V gene: TRBV7-8; clone size: .; J gene: TRBJ1-4; CDR3 DNA: TGTGCCAGCAGCCCCAGGCCGGGACAGGGAGATGAAAAACTGTTTTTT; CDR3 protein: CASSPRPGQGDEKLFF
D gene: .; V gene: TRBV27; clone size: .; J gene: TRBJ2-7; CDR3 DNA: TGTGCCAGCAGTTCCCCCGGGCAGTCCTACGAGCAGTACTTC; CDR3 protein: CASSSPGQSYEQYF
D gene: .; V gene: TRBV30; clone size: once; J gene: TRBJ2-1; CDR3 DNA: TGTGCCTGGAGTGGAGGGCTAGAAGGTGAGCAGTTCTTC; CDR3 protein: CAWSGGLEGEQFF
D gene: .; V gene: TRBV19; clone size: .; J gene: TRBJ2-3; CDR3 DNA: TGTGCCACCAGGCTGCCAACGGGACCACCTCCTTCCACAGATACGCAGTATTTT; CDR3 protein: CATRLPTGPPPSTDTQYF
D gene: .; V gene: TRBV7-3; clone size: few; J gene: TRBJ2-1; CDR3 DNA: TGTGCCAGCAGCTCCGGGTTGCCCTACAATGAGCAGTTCTTC; CDR3 protein: CASSSGLPYNEQFF
D gene: .; V gene: TRBV4-2; clone size: few; J gene: TRBJ2-1; CDR3 DNA: TGTGCCAGCAGCTCAACCAGGACCCACTACAATGAGCAGTTCTTC; CDR3 protein: CASSSTRTHYNEQFF
D gene: TRBD1; V gene: TRBV5-1; clone size: few; J gene: TRBJ1-3; CDR3 DNA: TGCGCCAGCAGCGCGATGACAGGGAATGGAAACACCATATATTTT; CDR3 protein: CASSAMTGNGNTIYF
D gene: TRBD2; V gene: TRBV7-9; clone size: .; J gene: TRBJ2-1; CDR3 DNA: TGTGCCAGCAGCGTCATACGCGGGAGGGGGGACAATGAGCAGTTCTTC; CDR3 protein: CASSVIRGRGDNEQFF
D gene: .; V gene: TRBV7-3; clone size: .; J gene: TRBJ1-1; CDR3 DNA: TGTGCCAGCAGCCAAGCCGGGACACACACTGAAGCTTTCTTT; CDR3 protein: CASSQAGTHTEAFF
D gene: TRBD1; V gene: TRBV11-3; clone size: .; J gene: TRBJ2-7; CDR3 DNA: TGTGCCAGCAGCCCCCCCGGGACAGGGCAGTACGAGCAGTACTTC; CDR3 protein: CASSPPGTGQYEQYF
D gene: TRBD2; V gene: TRBV5-1; clone size: .; J gene: TRBJ2-3; CDR3 DNA: TGCGCCAGCAGCTTTGGGGGACTAGCGTTCTCTACCGGGGATACGCAGTATTTT; CDR3 protein: CASSFGGLAFSTGDTQYF
D gene: .; V gene: TRBV27; clone size: few; J gene: TRBJ2-7; CDR3 DNA: TGTGCCAGTAGGGGGGACAGCGGAGAGCAGTACTTC; CDR3 protein: CASRGDSGEQYF
D gene: .; V gene: TRBV28; clone size: .; J gene: TRBJ1-1; CDR3 DNA: TGTGCCAGCAGCCTCATTAGGGGCACTGAAGCTTTCTTT; CDR3 protein: CASSLIRGTEAFF
D gene: .; V gene: TRBV28; clone size: .; J gene: TRBJ2-7; CDR3 DNA: TGTGCCAGCAGCCCAAGGGACCCCGTGGGGGAGCAGTACTTC; CDR3 protein: CASSPRDPVGEQYF
D gene: TRBD1; V gene: TRBV11-3; clone size: .; J gene: TRBJ1-5; CDR3 DNA: TGTGCCAGCAGCTTACACGGACAGGATAATCAGCCCCAGCATTTT; CDR3 protein: CASSLHGQDNQPQHF
D gene: .; V gene: TRBV5-1; clone size: .; J gene: TRBJ2-5; CDR3 DNA: TGCGCCAGCAGCTTGGAACAAGGGAAGACCCAGTACTTC; CDR3 protein: CASSLEQGKTQYF
D gene: TRBD1; V gene: TRBV2; clone size: .; J gene: TRBJ2-7; CDR3 DNA: TGTGCCAGCAGGGAACGGGGACAGACCTACGAGCAGTACTTC; CDR3 protein: CASRERGQTYEQYF
D gene: .; V gene: TRBV6-5; clone size: .; J gene: TRBJ2-1; CDR3 DNA: TGTGCCAGCAGTTACTCGTTAGTAGATGAGCAGTTCTTC; CDR3 protein: CASSYSLVDEQFF